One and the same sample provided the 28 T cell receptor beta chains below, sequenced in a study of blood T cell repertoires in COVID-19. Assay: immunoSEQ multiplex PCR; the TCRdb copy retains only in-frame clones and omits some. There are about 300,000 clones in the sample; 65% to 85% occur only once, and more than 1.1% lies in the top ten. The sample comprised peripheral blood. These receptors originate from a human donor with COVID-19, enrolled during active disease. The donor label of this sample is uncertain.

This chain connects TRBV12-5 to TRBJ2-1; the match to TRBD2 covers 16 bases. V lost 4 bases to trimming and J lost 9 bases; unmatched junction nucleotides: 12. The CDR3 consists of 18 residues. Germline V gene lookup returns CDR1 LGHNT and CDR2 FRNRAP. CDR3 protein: CASGYPKGLAGGPSEQFF. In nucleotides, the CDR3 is TGTGCTAGTGGTTACCCCAAGGGACTAGCGGGAGGGCCAAGTGAGCAGTTCTTC. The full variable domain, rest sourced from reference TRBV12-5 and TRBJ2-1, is DARVTQTPRHKVTEMGQEVTMRCQPILGHNTVFWYRQTMMQGLELLAYFRNRAPLDDSGMPKDRFSAEMPDATLATLKIQPSEPRDSAVYFCASGYPKGLAGGPSEQFFGPGTRLTVL.

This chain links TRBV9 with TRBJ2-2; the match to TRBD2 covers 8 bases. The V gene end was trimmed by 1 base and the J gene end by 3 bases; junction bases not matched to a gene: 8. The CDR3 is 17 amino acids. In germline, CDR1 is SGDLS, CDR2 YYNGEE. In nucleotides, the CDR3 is TGTGCCAGCAGCGTACCCGAAGCGGGAGTGGACACCGGGGAGCTGTTTTTT. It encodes CASSVPEAGVDTGELFF.

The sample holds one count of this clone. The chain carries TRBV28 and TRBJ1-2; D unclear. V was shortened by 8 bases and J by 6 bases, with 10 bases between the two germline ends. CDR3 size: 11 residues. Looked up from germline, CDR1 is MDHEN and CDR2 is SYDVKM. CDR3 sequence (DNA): TGTGCCAGCCGCGCTTTCCATGGCTACACCTTC. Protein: CASRAFHGYTF.

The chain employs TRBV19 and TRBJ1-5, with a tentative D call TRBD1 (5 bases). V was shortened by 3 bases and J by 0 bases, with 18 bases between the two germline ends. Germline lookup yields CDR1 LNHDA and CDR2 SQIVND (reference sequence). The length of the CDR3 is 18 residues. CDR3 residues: CASSISSTDFYSNQPQHF. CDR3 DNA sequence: TGTGCCAGTAGTATTAGTTCGACAGACTTTTATAGCAATCAGCCCCAGCATTTT.

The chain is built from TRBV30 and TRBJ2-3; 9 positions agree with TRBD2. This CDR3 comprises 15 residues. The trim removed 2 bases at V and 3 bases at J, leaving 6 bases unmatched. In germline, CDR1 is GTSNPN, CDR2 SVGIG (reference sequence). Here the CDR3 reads CAWSSLGLATDTQYF. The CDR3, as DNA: TGTGCCTGGAGTTCGTTGGGACTAGCTACAGATACGCAGTATTTT.

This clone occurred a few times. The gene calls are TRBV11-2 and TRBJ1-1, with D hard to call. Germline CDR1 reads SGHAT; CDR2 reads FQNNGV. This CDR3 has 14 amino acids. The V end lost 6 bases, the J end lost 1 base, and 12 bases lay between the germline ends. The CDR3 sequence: CASSPDPGNTEAFF. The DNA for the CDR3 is TGTGCCAGCAGTCCGGATCCGGGGAACACTGAAGCTTTCTTT.

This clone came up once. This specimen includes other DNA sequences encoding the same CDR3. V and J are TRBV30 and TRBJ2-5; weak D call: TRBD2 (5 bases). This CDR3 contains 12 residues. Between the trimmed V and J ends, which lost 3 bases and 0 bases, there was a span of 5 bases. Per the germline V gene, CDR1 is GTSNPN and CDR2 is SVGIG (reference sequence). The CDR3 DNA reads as TGTGCCTGGAGGAGGGACCAAGAGACCCAGTACTTC. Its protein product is CAWRRDQETQYF.

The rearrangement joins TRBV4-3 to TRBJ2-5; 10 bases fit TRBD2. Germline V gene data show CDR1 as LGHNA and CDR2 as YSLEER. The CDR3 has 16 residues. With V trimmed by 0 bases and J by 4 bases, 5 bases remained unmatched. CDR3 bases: TGCGCCAGCAGCCAAGAGGGAGCGGGAGGGGTAGAGACCCAGTACTTC. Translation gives CASSQEGAGGVETQYF.

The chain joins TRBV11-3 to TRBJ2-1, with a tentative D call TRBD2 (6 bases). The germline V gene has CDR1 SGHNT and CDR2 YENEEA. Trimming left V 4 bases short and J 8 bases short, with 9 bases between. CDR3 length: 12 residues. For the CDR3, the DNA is TGTGCCAGCAGCTCCCCGGGGGATGAGCAGTTCTTC. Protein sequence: CASSSPGDEQFF.

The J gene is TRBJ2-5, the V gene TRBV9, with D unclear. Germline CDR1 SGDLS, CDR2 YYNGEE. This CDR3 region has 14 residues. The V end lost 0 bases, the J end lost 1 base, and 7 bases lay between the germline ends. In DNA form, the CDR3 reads TGTGCCAGCAGCGTAGGGCCCCCCCAAGAGACCCAGTACTTC. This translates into CASSVGPPQETQYF.

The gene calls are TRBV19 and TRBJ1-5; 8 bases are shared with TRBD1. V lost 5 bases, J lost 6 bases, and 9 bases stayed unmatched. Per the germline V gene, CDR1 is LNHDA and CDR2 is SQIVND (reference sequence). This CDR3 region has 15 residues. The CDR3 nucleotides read TGTGCCAGTAGTCCGGCCGTGCAGGGGGCTCAGCCCCAGCATTTT. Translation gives CASSPAVQGAQPQHF.

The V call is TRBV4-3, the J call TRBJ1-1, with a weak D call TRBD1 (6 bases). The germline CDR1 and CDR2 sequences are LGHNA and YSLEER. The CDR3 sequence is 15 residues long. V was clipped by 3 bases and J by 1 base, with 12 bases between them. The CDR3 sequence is CASSQTHRENTEAFF. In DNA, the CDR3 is TGCGCCAGCAGCCAGACCCACAGGGAGAACACTGAAGCTTTCTTT.

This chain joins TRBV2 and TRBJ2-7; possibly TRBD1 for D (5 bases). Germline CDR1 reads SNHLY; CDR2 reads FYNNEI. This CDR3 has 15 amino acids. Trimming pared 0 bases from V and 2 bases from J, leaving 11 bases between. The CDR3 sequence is CASSEAGRAPYEQYF. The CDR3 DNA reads TGTGCCAGCAGTGAAGCGGGCAGGGCCCCCTACGAGCAGTACTTC.

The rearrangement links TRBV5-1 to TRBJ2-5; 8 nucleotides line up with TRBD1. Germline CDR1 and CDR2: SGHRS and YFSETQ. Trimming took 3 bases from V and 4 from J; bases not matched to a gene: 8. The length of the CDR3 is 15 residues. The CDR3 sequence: CASSSEGQVGETQYF. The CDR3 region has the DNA TGCGCCAGCAGCTCAGAGGGACAGGTCGGAGAGACCCAGTACTTC.

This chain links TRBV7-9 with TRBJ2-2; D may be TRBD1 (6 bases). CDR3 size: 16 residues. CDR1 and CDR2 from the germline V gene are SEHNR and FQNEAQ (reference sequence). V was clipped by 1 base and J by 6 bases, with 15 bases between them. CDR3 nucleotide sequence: TGTGCCAGCAGCTTAGATACAGGGAGAGCGGCCGGGGAGCTGTTTTTT. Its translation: CASSLDTGRAAGELFF.

DNA for the CDR3: TGTGCCAGCAGGCAAGAAACAGGGCTTGCCGGGGAGCTGTTTTTT. As protein: CASRQETGLAGELFF. The J gene is TRBJ2-2, the V gene TRBV7-2, with a possible D match to TRBD1 (6 bases). The V gene's germline CDR1 is SGHTA and CDR2 FQGNSA. This CDR3 is built from 15 residues. V lost 6 bases, J lost 6 bases, and 17 bases lay in between.

The CDR3 sequence is CASSSNVGEHNYGYTF. For the CDR3, the DNA is TGCGCCAGCAGCTCAAATGTCGGAGAACATAACTATGGCTACACCTTC. The V call is TRBV5-1, the J call TRBJ1-2, with D uncertain. CDR1 is SGHRS and CDR2 is YFSETQ in the germline V gene. V was pared by 3 bases and J by 1 base, with 16 bases between. CDR3 length equals 16 residues.

CDR3 nucleotides: TGTGCCAGCAGCCTAACAGGGGTTGTTAATTCACCCCTCCACTTT. Its translation is CASSLTGVVNSPLHF. The V gene is TRBV27, the J gene TRBJ1-6; 7 nucleotides align to TRBD1. V lost 6 bases to trimming and J lost 6 bases; unmatched junction nucleotides: 8. In germline, CDR1 is MNHEY, CDR2 SMNVEV (reference sequence). CDR3 length equals 15 residues.

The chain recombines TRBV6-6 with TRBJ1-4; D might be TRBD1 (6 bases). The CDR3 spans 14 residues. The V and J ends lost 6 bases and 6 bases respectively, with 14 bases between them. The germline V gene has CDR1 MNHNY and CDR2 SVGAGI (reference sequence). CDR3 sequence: CASSRATGYEKLFF. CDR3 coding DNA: TGTGCCAGCAGCCGTGCGACAGGATATGAAAAACTGTTTTTT.

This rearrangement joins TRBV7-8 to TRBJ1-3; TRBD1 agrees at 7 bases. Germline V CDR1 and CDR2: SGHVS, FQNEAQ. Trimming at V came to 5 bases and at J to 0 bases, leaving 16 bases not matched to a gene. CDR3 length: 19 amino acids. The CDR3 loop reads CASSPGTLLGTVSGNTIYF. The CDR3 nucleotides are TGTGCCAGCAGCCCCGGGACGTTACTCGGGACAGTCTCTGGAAACACCATATATTTT.

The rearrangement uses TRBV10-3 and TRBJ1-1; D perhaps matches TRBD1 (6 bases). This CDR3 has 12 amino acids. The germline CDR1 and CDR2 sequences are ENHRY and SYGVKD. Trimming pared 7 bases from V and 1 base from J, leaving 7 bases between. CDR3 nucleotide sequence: TGTGCCATCAAGGGGGAGAACACTGAAGCTTTCTTT. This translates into CAIKGENTEAFF.

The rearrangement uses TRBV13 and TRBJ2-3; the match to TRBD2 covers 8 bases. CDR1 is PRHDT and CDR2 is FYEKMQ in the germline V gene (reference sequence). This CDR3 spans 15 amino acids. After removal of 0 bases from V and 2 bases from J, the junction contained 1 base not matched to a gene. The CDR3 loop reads CASSLGLADTDTQYF. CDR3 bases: TGTGCCAGCAGCTTAGGACTAGCGGACACAGATACGCAGTATTTT.

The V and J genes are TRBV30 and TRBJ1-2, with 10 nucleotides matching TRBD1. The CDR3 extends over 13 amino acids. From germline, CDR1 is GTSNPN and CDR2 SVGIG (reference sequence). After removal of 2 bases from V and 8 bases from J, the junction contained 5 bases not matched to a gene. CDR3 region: CAWSTGQGVGYTF. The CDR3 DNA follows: TGTGCCTGGAGTACCGGACAGGGGGTCGGCTACACCTTC.

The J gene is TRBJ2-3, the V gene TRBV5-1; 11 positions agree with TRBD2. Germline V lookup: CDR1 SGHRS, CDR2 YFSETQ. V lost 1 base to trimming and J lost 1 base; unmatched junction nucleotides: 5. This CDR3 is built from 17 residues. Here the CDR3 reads CASSLTGTSGGTDTQYF. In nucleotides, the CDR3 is TGCGCCAGCAGCTTGACCGGGACTAGCGGTGGCACAGATACGCAGTATTTT.

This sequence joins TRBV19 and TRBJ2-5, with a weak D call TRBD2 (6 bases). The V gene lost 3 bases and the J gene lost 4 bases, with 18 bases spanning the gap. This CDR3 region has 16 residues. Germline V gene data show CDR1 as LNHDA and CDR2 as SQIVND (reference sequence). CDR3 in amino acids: CASSIDSTRRGETQYF. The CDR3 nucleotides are TGTGCCAGTAGTATCGACTCGACTCGGAGGGGAGAGACCCAGTACTTC.

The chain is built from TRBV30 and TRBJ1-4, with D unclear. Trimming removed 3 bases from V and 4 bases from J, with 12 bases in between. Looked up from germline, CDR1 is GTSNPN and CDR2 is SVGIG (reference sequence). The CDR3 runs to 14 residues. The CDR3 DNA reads TGTGCCTGGAGGCGAGGCCTCGATAATGAAAAACTGTTTTTT. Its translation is CAWRRGLDNEKLFF. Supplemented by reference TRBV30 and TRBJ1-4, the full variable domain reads SQTIHQWPATLVQPVGSPLSLECTVEGTSNPNLYWYRQAAGRGLQLLFYSVGIGQISSEVPQNLSASRPQDRQFILSSKKLLLSDSGFYLCAWRRGLDNEKLFFGSGTQLSVL.

The CDR3 region has the DNA TGTGCCAGCAGTATTAACAGGGCATTGGCTTTCTTT. This translates into CASSINRALAFF. The rearrangement joins TRBV28 to TRBJ1-1, with a possible D match to TRBD1 (6 bases). Trimming removed 5 bases from V and 11 bases from J, with 15 bases in between. CDR1 and CDR2 from the germline V gene are MDHEN and SYDVKM. The CDR3 loop spans 12 amino acids.

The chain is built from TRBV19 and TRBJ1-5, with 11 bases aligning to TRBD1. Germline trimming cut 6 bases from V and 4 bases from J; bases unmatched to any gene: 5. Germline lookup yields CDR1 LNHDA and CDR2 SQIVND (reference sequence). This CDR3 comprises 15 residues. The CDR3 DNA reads TGTGCCAGTAGGGCGGGACAGGGGGGAAATCAGCCCCAGCATTTT. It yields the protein CASRAGQGGNQPQHF.